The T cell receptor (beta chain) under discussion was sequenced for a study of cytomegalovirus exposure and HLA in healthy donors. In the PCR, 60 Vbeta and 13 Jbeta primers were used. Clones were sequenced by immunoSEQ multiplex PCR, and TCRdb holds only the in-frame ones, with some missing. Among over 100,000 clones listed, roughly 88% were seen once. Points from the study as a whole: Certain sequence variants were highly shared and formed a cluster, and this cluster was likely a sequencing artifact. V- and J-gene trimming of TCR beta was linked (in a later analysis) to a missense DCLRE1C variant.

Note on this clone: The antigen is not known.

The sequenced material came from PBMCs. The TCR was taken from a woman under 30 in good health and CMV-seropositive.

The CDR3 region has the DNA TGTGCCAGCAGAATGGACAGGAGAGGAAACACCATATATTTT. Its translation is CASRMDRRGNTIYF. The chain recombines TRBV28 with TRBJ1-3, with 7 bases lining up with TRBD1. CDR3 length: 14 amino acids. V trimming: 6 bases; J trimming: 4 bases; junction bases outside the gene matches: 6. Germline CDR1 reads MDHEN; CDR2 reads SYDVKM.